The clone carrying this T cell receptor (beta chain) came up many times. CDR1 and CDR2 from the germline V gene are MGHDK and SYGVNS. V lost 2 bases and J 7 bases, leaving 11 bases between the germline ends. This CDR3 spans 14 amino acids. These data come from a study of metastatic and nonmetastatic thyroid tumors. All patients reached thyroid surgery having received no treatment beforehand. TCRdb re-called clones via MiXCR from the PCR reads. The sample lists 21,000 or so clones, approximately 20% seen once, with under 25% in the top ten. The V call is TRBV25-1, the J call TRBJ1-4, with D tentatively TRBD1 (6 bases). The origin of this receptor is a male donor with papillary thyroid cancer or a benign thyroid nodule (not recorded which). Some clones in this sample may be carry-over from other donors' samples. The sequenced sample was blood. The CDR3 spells CASSEGGGPEKLFF. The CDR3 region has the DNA TGTGCCAGCAGTGAAGGGGGGGGGCCTGAAAAACTGTTTTTT.